This is a list of T cell receptor beta chains from one sample in a study of technical replicates of blood from a handful of donors. This table comes from immunoSEQ multiplex PCR, and its TCRdb copy is limited to in-frame clones, with some not included. The data hold about 80,000 clones, with about 98% observed a single time. The material sequenced was T cells isolated from PBMCs. These receptors were collected from a human donor in good health. CDR3s include the opening cysteine and the closing phenylalanine or tryptophan. Fields, in order: V gene, J gene, CDR3 protein.

>TRBV10-1|TRBJ2-1
CASSESRTGVYNEQFF
>TRBV6-5|NA
CASGTVPNEQYF
>TRBV6-5|TRBJ2-3
CASSYSAGTPGDTQYF
>TRBV28|TRBJ1-5
CASSFDSRPSSQHF
>TRBV5-4|TRBJ1-1
CASSPLTGNTEAFF
>TRBV28|TRBJ1-5
CASSFYRSPNQPQHF
>TRBV6-1|TRBJ2-1
CASTGQASSYNEQFF
>TRBV7-3|TRBJ1-1
CASSSHMNTEAFF
>TRBV11-2|TRBJ2-3
CASSPRLAGDRQSTDTQYF
>TRBV21-1|TRBJ1-1
CAAQGVNTEAFF
>TRBV4-1|TRBJ1-5
CASSQHGGEAPAQPQHF
>TRBV19|TRBJ2-1
CASSEIGAGGPFNEQFF
>TRBV19|TRBJ1-1
CASSLRRQGFGNTEAFF
>TRBV28|TRBJ2-1
CASSPSSGVTYNEQFF
>TRBV11-2|TRBJ2-7
CASSLALEYEQYF
>TRBV5-1|TRBJ2-2
CASSLYGGGGLAFGTGELFF
>TRBV10-1|TRBJ2-2
CASSVDLLTGELFF
>TRBV15|TRBJ2-2
CATSRGAGINTGELFF
>TRBV18|TRBJ1-5
CASSPTGPMEAINQPQHF
>TRBV4-1|TRBJ1-2
CASSRDRGNYGYTF
>TRBV28|TRBJ2-7
CASSLWGGEQYF
>TRBV9|TRBJ1-2
CASSDITQRANYGYTF
>TRBV6-1|TRBJ1-4
CASSNRPGDEKLFF
>TRBV6-1|TRBJ2-7
CASREPGQGRSSYEQYF
>TRBV7-8|TRBJ2-1
CASSLARTGGPKNEQFF
>TRBV11-1|TRBJ2-1
CASSPGLAGYQFF
>TRBV5-1|TRBJ2-5
CASSLAGTPAQETQYF
>TRBV7-8|TRBJ2-7
CASSLVSAVSSYEQYF
>TRBV20-1|TRBJ2-5
CKGLGETQYF
>TRBV28|TRBJ2-1
CASSLAGVHNEQFF
>TRBV29-1|TRBJ1-1
CSVGSGGTEAFF
>TRBV6-5|TRBJ2-7
CASTPRGLSYEQYF
>TRBV2|TRBJ2-1
CASSGGLAGNNEQFF
>TRBV5-1|TRBJ2-3
CASSLGWTSEHTDTQYF
>TRBV6-1|TRBJ1-2
CASSRDRSLYGYTF
>TRBV4-1|TRBJ1-5
CASSQVSTPYSNQPQHF
>TRBV28|TRBJ1-6
CASWTVHSPLHF
>TRBV6-1|TRBJ1-4
CASRQWATNEKLFF
>TRBV11-3|TRBJ1-1
CASSRTQGNTEAFF